The rows below give T cell receptor beta chains drawn from one sample of a study of T cells expressing NK-cell markers. Reanalyzing the 5' RACE reads, TCRdb keeps one entry per CDR3 protein, without DNA. The sample data list more than 90,000 distinct CDR3 sequences. Sequencing was performed on blood T cells: a sorted CD56 or NKG2C T cell subset, CD4+ or CD8+ T cells, or bulk PBMC T cells (not recorded which). These receptors came from a woman aged 18 to 75 in good health. Both conserved end residues are part of each CDR3. Rows give clone size only sometimes, using once, few, many, or a class for an expanded clone.

clone_size cdr3_length j_call v_call cdr3_aa
- 12 TRBJ2-1 TRBV29-1 CSVEGAGVEQFF
- 15 TRBJ2-7 TRBV4-1 CASSQEDRGAYEQYF
- 15 TRBJ1-1 TRBV19 CASSIAGAGNTEAFF
- 14 TRBJ2-7 TRBV5-6 CASTKDSYLDEQYF
- 12 TRBJ2-5 TRBV29-1 CSVAGGWETQYF
- 12 TRBJ2-4 TRBV15 CATSRDRNIQYF
- 17 TRBJ2-5 TRBV7-9 CASSTLLRTGKGETQYF
- 17 TRBJ2-1 TRBV7-2 CASSWGTSGGPYNEQFF
- 18 TRBJ1-2 TRBV29-1 CSVDLTLQGTLRVYGYTF
- 16 TRBJ2-5 TRBV5-3 CARRYGLAGGRQTQYF
- 17 TRBJ2-1 TRBV20-1 CSARDVGTSGRFNEQFF
- 14 TRBJ2-1 TRBV12-3/TRBV12-4 CASSSGLPRGEQFF
medium-sized 14 TRBJ2-5 TRBV28 CASSLLTDQETQYF
- 13 TRBJ1-1 TRBV7-9 CASSGVGATEAFF
- 18 TRBJ2-5 TRBV21-1 CASSKADPQTGQQETQYF
- 14 TRBJ1-5 TRBV20-1 CSATGTTRHQPQHF
- 13 TRBJ2-7 TRBV28 CASSLREYYEQYF
- 14 TRBJ1-5 TRBV23-1 CASSQTPLGQPQHF
- 13 TRBJ1-1 TRBV12-3/TRBV12-4 CASSFPGLGTRFF
- 16 TRBJ1-3 TRBV10-3 CAISESYTTGGNTIYF
- 16 TRBJ2-5 TRBV6-5 CASSTKGLAVKETQYF
- 13 TRBJ1-6 TRBV20-1 CSARDRRNSPLHF
- 14 TRBJ1-2 TRBV9 CASSGTGGAYGYTF
- 12 TRBJ2-7 TRBV29-1 CSVAGQGIGQYF
- 13 TRBJ1-1 TRBV30 CAWSVSWGTEAFF
- 15 TRBJ2-1 TRBV27 CASSSIDRGGNEQFF
- 15 TRBJ2-1 TRBV19 CASSIGRGRDNEQFF
- 16 TRBJ2-3 TRBV6-2/TRBV6-3 CASSYSRDTSTDTQYF
- 17 TRBJ2-2 TRBV7-8 CASSLKERGLNTGELFF
- 13 TRBJ2-7 TRBV19 CASSSGQTYEQYF
- 18 TRBJ2-7 TRBV4-1 CASSHPATGTGDFYEQYF
- 14 TRBJ1-1 TRBV5-1 CASSLADLNTEAFF
- 14 TRBJ2-1 TRBV12-3/TRBV12-4 CASSLAVGDNEQFF
- 15 TRBJ1-1 TRBV20-1 CSASSVKGKGTEAFF
- 17 TRBJ1-1 TRBV7-8 CASTFSRDPKRNTEAFF
- 15 TRBJ2-3 TRBV5-4 CACTRGQGNTDTQYF
- 15 TRBJ1-1 TRBV27 CASSPRQEMNTEAFF
- 14 TRBJ2-7 TRBV5-5 CASSPQGAIYEQYF
- 15 TRBJ1-5 TRBV3-1 CASSVNRVEDQPQHF
- 15 TRBJ2-1 TRBV6-1 CASSEGTGRGDEQFF
- 16 TRBJ2-7 TRBV4-2 CASSQGVIRGTYEQYF